The 9 T cell receptor beta chains presented below share a single source sample, sequenced in a study of metastatic and nonmetastatic thyroid tumors. MiXCR was used by TCRdb to re-call the PCR reads. In the table there are roughly 23,000 clones, 13% to 15% of which are singletons. Thyroid surgery was performed in patients who had received no treatment beforehand. Sequenced sample: tumor tissue. Every receptor here comes from a female donor with papillary thyroid cancer or a benign thyroid nodule (not recorded which). Some clones in this sample may be carry-over from other donors' samples.

The table lists this clone with a few counts. This may come from a read error, since a much larger clone is one base off. The chain employs TRBV3-1 and TRBJ1-1; D gene ambiguous. The germline gives CDR1 LGHDT, CDR2 YNNKEL (reference sequence). This CDR3 spans 13 amino acids. The CDR3 DNA follows: TGTGCCAGCAGCTCATTAGGGAACACTGAAGCTTCCTTT. This translates into CASSSLGNTEASF.

There are many counts of this clone. The chain employs TRBV5-4 and TRBJ2-3, with 10 nucleotides matching TRBD2. The trim removed 2 bases at V and 2 bases at J, leaving 5 bases unmatched. Germline CDR1 and CDR2: SGHNT and YYREEE (reference sequence). The CDR3 sequence is 16 residues long. The CDR3 DNA reads as TGTGCCAGCAGCTTATATAGCGGGGGGCTCACAGATACGCAGTATTTT. The encoded protein is CASSLYSGGLTDTQYF.

This clone was observed at least ten times. The gene calls are TRBV12-3 or TRBV12-4 and TRBJ2-3; 9 bases line up with TRBD1. Trimming at V came to 7 bases and at J to 6 bases, leaving 5 bases not matched to a gene. There are 13 residues in the CDR3. The CDR3 bases are TGTGCCAGCACCCTGGACAGGGGTGATACGCAGTATTTT. It yields the protein CASTLDRGDTQYF.

This clone was observed at least ten times. The V gene is TRBV11-2, the J gene TRBJ2-5, with D hard to call. CDR1 SGHAT and CDR2 FQNNGV come from the germline V gene. This CDR3 spans 13 amino acids. V lost 0 bases and J lost 7, with 9 bases in between. The CDR3 is CASSLEPSGTQYF. For the CDR3, the DNA is TGTGCCAGCAGCTTAGAACCTTCGGGGACCCAGTACTTC.

The table lists this clone with many counts. V gene TRBV7-9 combines with J gene TRBJ2-7, with 11 bases aligning to TRBD1. V shed 1 base, J shed 7 bases, and the junction held 6 bases outside the gene matches. Per the germline V gene, CDR1 is SEHNR and CDR2 is FQNEAQ (reference sequence). This CDR3 has 15 residues. The CDR3 nucleotides read TGTGCCAGCAGCTTAGGGGACAGGGGGAGGTATGAGCAGTACTTC. Protein product: CASSLGDRGRYEQYF.

This rearrangement joins TRBV5-1 to TRBJ2-7; 7 bases match TRBD1. CDR1 is SGHRS and CDR2 is YFSETQ in the germline V gene. The CDR3 totals 15 residues. J lost 3 bases, V lost 0 bases, and 6 bases had no gene match. CDR3 in DNA: TGCGCCAGCAGCTTGGCGGTGGGGACAGACTACGAGCAGTACTTC. The encoded protein is CASSLAVGTDYEQYF. Drawing the rest from reference TRBV5-1 and TRBJ2-7, the complete variable domain is KAGVTQTPRYLIKTRGQQVTLSCSPISGHRSVSWYQQTPGQGLQFLFEYFSETQRNKGNFPGRFSGRQFSNSRSEMNVSTLELGDSALYLCASSLAVGTDYEQYFGPGTRLTVT.

There are many counts of this clone. The V gene is TRBV7-3, the J gene TRBJ2-1; 7 nucleotides agree with TRBD1. Germline V lookup: CDR1 SGHTA, CDR2 FQGTGA. V shed 4 bases, J shed 3 bases, and the junction held 3 bases outside the gene matches. The CDR3 totals 14 residues. The CDR3 DNA sequence: TGTGCCAGCAGCTCGACAGGGTTCTACAATGAGCAGTTCTTC. Amino acid sequence: CASSSTGFYNEQFF. Full variable domain (remainder filled in from reference TRBV7-3 and TRBJ2-1): GAGVSQTPSNKVTEKGKYVELRCDPISGHTALYWYRQSLGQGPEFLIYFQGTGAADDSGLPNDRFFAVRPEGSVSTLKIQRTERGDSAVYLCASSSTGFYNEQFFGPGTRLTVL.

This clone was seen ten or more times. The same CDR3 arises from other DNA sequences in this sample as well. V usage is TRBV9 and J usage is TRBJ2-2; D is ambiguous. The CDR3 is 14 amino acids. The V gene lost 0 bases and the J gene lost 1 base, with 4 bases spanning the gap. CDR1 SGDLS and CDR2 YYNGEE come from the germline V gene. DNA for the CDR3: TGTGCCAGCAGCGTAGGGGTGAACACCGGGGAGCTGTTTTTT. Translated: CASSVGVNTGELFF.

This clone was recorded many times. The chain recombines TRBV28 with TRBJ1-5; no firm D call. Looked up from germline, CDR1 is MDHEN and CDR2 is SYDVKM. Deletions cut 2 bases from V and 11 bases from J, with 19 bases between. CDR3 length: 15 amino acids. CDR3 coding DNA: TGTGCCAGCAGTTTAGTTGGGGTTCTGGGTCGTTCCCAGCATTTT. Translating it yields CASSLVGVLGRSQHF.